Listed below are T cell receptor beta chains from one sample, sequenced in a study of CD8+ T cells in alopecia areata. The assay was immunoSEQ multiplex PCR, and TCRdb's table has in-frame clones only and misses some. The data contain roughly 150,000 clones, 47% of them singletons. The specimen sequenced was CD4+ T cells sorted from blood. The receptors derive from a human donor with alopecia areata. CDR3s include the opening cysteine and the closing phenylalanine or tryptophan. The D gene is left open where the match is weak. Clone size is not always given. Where it is, it says once, few, many or a class for expanded clones.

clone size,V gene,D gene,J gene,CDR3 protein,CDR3 DNA
.,TRBV7-9,.,TRBJ1-2,CASSSLEGKGYTF,TGTGCCAGCAGCTCCCTCGAGGGGAAAGGCTACACCTTC
.,TRBV30,TRBD1,TRBJ1-5,CAWETGLDQPQHF,TGTGCCTGGGAGACAGGGTTGGATCAGCCCCAGCATTTT
.,TRBV27,TRBD2,TRBJ2-1,CASSLAGGPGNEQFF,TGTGCCAGCAGTTTAGCGGGAGGGCCCGGAAATGAGCAGTTCTTC
.,TRBV29-1,.,TRBJ1-2,CSVLGFVNGYTF,TGCAGCGTCCTCGGGTTCGTTAACGGCTACACCTTC
.,TRBV29-1,.,TRBJ1-1,CSVDRDGTEAFF,TGCAGCGTTGACAGGGATGGGACTGAAGCTTTCTTT
.,TRBV7-3,.,TRBJ2-2,CASSLIGPGELFF,TGTGCCAGCAGCTTAATAGGTCCCGGGGAGCTGTTTTTT
.,TRBV2,TRBD1,TRBJ1-5,CASSEEQGANQPQHF,TGTGCCAGCAGTGAAGAACAGGGGGCAAATCAGCCCCAGCATTTT
.,TRBV20-1,.,TRBJ2-5,CSARVLETQYF,TGCAGTGCTAGAGTCCTAGAGACCCAGTACTTC
many,TRBV7-3,.,TRBJ1-5,CASSLMEGRPQHF,TGTGCCAGCAGCTTAATGGAGGGTCGCCCCCAGCATTTT
.,TRBV28,.,TRBJ1-2,CASRPPGGGGYTF,TGTGCCAGCAGACCCCCAGGAGGAGGTGGCTACACCTTC
.,TRBV5-1,.,TRBJ2-7,CASSAGSFSYEQYF,TGCGCCAGCAGCGCCGGGTCTTTCTCCTACGAGCAGTACTTC
.,TRBV6-5,TRBD2,TRBJ2-3,CASSWDGRATDTQYF,TGTGCCAGCAGTTGGGACGGGAGGGCCACAGATACGCAGTATTTT
.,TRBV28,.,TRBJ1-5,CASSYPNQPQHF,TGTGCCAGCAGTTACCCTAATCAGCCCCAGCATTTT
few,TRBV4-1,.,TRBJ2-4,CASSLARTENIQYF,TGCGCCAGCAGCCTAGCGAGGACGGAAAACATTCAGTACTTC
few,TRBV28,TRBD2,TRBJ2-7,CTSGGGNEQYF,TGTACCAGCGGGGGAGGGAACGAGCAGTACTTC
few,TRBV6-1,.,TRBJ2-7,CASSEASGPYEQYF,TGTGCCAGCAGTGAAGCGTCAGGTCCCTACGAGCAGTACTTC
.,TRBV27,TRBD2,TRBJ2-5,CASRLAGGGGETQYF,TGTGCCAGCAGACTAGCGGGAGGCGGAGGAGAGACCCAGTACTTC
.,TRBV4-1,.,TRBJ2-3,CASSQYQRGSTDTQYF,TGCGCCAGCAGCCAGTACCAGAGGGGTAGCACAGATACGCAGTATTTT
.,TRBV7-2,TRBD2,TRBJ2-3,CASSSPPGLAFPDTQYF,TGTGCCAGCAGCTCCCCCCCGGGACTAGCGTTTCCAGATACGCAGTATTTT
.,TRBV29-1,TRBD2,TRBJ2-1,CSVEGTSGSLSYNEQFF,TGCAGCGTTGAAGGAACTAGCGGGAGCCTCTCCTACAATGAGCAGTTCTTC
.,TRBV6-5,.,TRBJ1-2,CASSSPRIDSGYTF,TGTGCCAGCAGTTCCCCGAGAATCGACTCCGGCTACACCTTC
few,TRBV29-1,TRBD2,TRBJ2-1,CSVAGSSYNEQFF,TGCAGCGTAGCGGGGAGCTCCTACAATGAGCAGTTCTTC
.,TRBV6-5,.,TRBJ2-3,CASSYIGRSADTQYF,TGTGCCAGCAGTTATATTGGGAGAAGCGCAGATACGCAGTATTTT
few,TRBV7-9,.,TRBJ2-2,CASSPGTAGYTGELFF,TGTGCCAGCAGCCCAGGGACAGCGGGCTACACCGGGGAGCTGTTTTTT
.,TRBV2,TRBD2,TRBJ2-1,CASRGTLGTSGRAWFF,TGTGCCAGCAGGGGCACCCTCGGGACTAGCGGGAGGGCCTGGTTCTTC
.,TRBV4-1,TRBD2,TRBJ2-1,CASSQGGTSGRVEEEQFF,TGCGCCAGCAGCCAAGGGGGGACTAGCGGGAGGGTTGAGGAGGAGCAGTTCTTC
.,TRBV5-4,.,TRBJ2-1,CASSNEVYGHEQFF,TGTGCCAGCAGCAATGAAGTCTACGGCCATGAGCAGTTCTTC
.,TRBV5-1,.,TRBJ1-1,CASSLLGQKPTEAFF,TGCGCCAGCAGCTTGTTAGGACAGAAACCAACTGAAGCTTTCTTT
.,TRBV5-1,.,TRBJ2-1,CASSGGGSAQFF,TGCGCCAGCAGCGGTGGAGGGTCAGCGCAGTTCTTC